The clone carrying this TCR beta chain has only one observation. The source of the sample is a study of T cell changes during pregnancy in multiple sclerosis. Measured with immunoSEQ multiplex PCR; TCRdb has only the in-frame clones, and not every one. The sample records under 70,000 clones, 91% being singletons. V was clipped by 5 bases and J by 0 bases, with 17 bases between them. CDR3 size: 17 residues. Germline V gives CDR1 LNHDA, CDR2 SQIVND (reference sequence). This chain uses TRBV19 with TRBJ2-1; a possible D gene is TRBD2 (5 bases). The source was peripheral blood, collected in the third trimester of pregnancy. This clonotype was obtained from a female donor in good health, enrolled as a control in a pregnancy study. DNA of the CDR3: TGTGCCAGTAGTGCGCTCGGGGTGCCGAGCTCCTACAATGAGCAGTTCTTC. As protein: CASSALGVPSSYNEQFF. The full variable domain, rest sourced from reference TRBV19 and TRBJ2-1, is DGGITQSPKYLFRKEGQNVTLSCEQNLNHDAMYWYRQDPGQGLRLIYYSQIVNDFQKGDIAEGYSVSREKKESFPLTVTSAQKNPTAFYLCASSALGVPSSYNEQFFGPGTRLTVL.